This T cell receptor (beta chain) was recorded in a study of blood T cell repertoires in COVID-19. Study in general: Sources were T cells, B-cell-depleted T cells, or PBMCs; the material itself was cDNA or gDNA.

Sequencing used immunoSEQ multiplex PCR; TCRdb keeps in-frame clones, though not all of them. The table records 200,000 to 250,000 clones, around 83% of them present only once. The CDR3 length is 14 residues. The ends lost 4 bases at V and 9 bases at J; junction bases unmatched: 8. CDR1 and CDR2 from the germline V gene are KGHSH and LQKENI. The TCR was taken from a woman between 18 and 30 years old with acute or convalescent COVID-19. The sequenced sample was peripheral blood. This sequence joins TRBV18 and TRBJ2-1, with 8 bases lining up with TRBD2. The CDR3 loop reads CASSHRGGKGEQFF. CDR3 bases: TGTGCCAGCTCACATCGGGGGGGAAAGGGTGAGCAGTTCTTC.